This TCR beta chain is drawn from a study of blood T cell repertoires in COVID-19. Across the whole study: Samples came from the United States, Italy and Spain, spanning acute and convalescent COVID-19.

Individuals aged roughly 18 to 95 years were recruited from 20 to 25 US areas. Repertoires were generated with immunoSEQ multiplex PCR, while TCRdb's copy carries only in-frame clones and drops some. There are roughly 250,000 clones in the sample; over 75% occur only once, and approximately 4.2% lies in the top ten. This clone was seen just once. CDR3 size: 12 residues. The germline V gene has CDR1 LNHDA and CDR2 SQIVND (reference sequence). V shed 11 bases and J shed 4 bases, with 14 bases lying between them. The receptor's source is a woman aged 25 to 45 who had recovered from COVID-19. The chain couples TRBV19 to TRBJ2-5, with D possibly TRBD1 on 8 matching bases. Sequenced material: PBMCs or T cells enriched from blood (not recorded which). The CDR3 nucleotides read TGTGCCTCCACAGGGGGGGGAGAGACCCAGTACTTC. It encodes CASTGGGETQYF.